What follows are 9 T cell receptor beta chains derived from one specimen sequenced in a study of molecular identifiers for immune sequencing clone quantification. TCRdb redid the calling of the PCR reads with MiXCR, one entry per CDR3 protein. The sample lists around 460,000 distinct CDR3 sequences; around 23% were seen once. The sequenced material came from naive CD8+ T cells from blood, with Jurkat cell RNA spiked in. Documented subset: FACS-sorted CD8+CD4-CCR7+CD45RA+ naive T cells. These TCRs come from a human donor in good health. Some libraries in this study had Jurkat cell RNA spiked in.

This clonotype has a handful of counts. A much bigger clone sits one base away, suggesting this may be a read error. The DNA is left out, because the CDR3 cannot be placed on it with certainty; the CDR3 is given as TCRdb lists it. The chain combines TRBV29-1 with TRBJ1-4. CDR1 and CDR2 (germline): SQVTM, ANQGSEA. The CDR3 spans 8 residues, counting both ends. The CDR3 sequence is CSVGGGSF.

This clonotype appeared a few times. The V and J genes are TRBV7-9 and TRBJ2-2, with D perhaps TRBD1 (5 bases). The V end was cut by 5 bases, the J end by 0 bases, with 10 bases between. The CDR3 extends over 15 amino acids. The V gene's germline CDR1 is SEHNR and CDR2 FQNEAQ (reference sequence). In nucleotides, the CDR3 is TGTGCCAGCAGCCTCAGGGAAACGAACACCGGGGAGCTGTTTTTT. Amino acid sequence: CASSLRETNTGELFF.

As to this clonotype: In this CDR3 the conserved last residue, phenylalanine or tryptophan, is missing, so a read error is likely. This chain joins TRBV5-6 and TRBJ2-7; unclear D gene. V lost 4 bases, J lost 0 bases, and 11 bases lay in between. This CDR3 is built from 14 residues. In germline, CDR1 is SGHDT, CDR2 YYEEEE. CDR3 nucleotides: TGTGCCAGCAGCGGCCGGTTGGCCTCCTACGAGCAGTACTGC. This gives the protein CASSGRLASYEQYC.

This chain connects TRBV13 to TRBJ2-2; 13 bases align to TRBD2. The CDR3 length is 16 residues. V shed 4 bases and J 6 bases; nucleotides not matched to a gene: 5. Germline CDR1 reads PRHDT; CDR2 reads FYEKMQ (reference sequence). The CDR3 is CASSSALAGGAGELFF. The CDR3 DNA sequence: TGTGCCAGCAGCTCAGCACTAGCGGGAGGGGCCGGGGAGCTGTTTTTT.

This rearrangement joins TRBV5-1 to TRBJ2-7; maybe TRBD1 (6 bases). Germline values: CDR1 SGHRS, CDR2 YFSETQ. Trimming took off 2 bases at V and 1 base at J, with 10 bases between the two ends. The CDR3 is made up of 14 amino acids. CDR3 DNA: TGCGCCAGCAGCTTCGGGACACCTTCCTACGAGCAGTACTTC. Translation: CASSFGTPSYEQYF.

This clonotype was counted many times. The chain combines TRBV7-9 with TRBJ2-7; D is unresolved. The germline gives CDR1 SEHNR, CDR2 FQNEAQ (reference sequence). V gave up 5 bases and J gave up 0 bases, with 14 bases separating them. The CDR3 is made up of 15 amino acids. The CDR3 coding sequence is TGTGCCAGCAGCCCGAGTGGAACAAACTCCTACGAGCAGTACTTC. This translates into CASSPSGTNSYEQYF.

V and J are TRBV19 and TRBJ2-7; possibly TRBD2 for D (6 bases). Trimming left V 4 bases short and J 7 bases short, with 14 bases between. CDR1 and CDR2 (germline): LNHDA, SQIVND (reference sequence). The CDR3 extends over 13 amino acids. In DNA form, the CDR3 reads TGTGCCAGTAGTACGGGGGACGGTGGGGAGCAGTACTTC. Protein: CASSTGDGGEQYF.

The gene calls are TRBV7-8 and TRBJ2-2, with TRBD2 matching over 9 bases. The length of the CDR3 is 18 residues. Germline V CDR1 and CDR2: SGHVS, FQNEAQ. Losses at the gene ends were 5 bases for V and 0 bases for J; bases not matched to a gene: 10. In DNA form, the CDR3 reads TGTGCCAGCAGCCCACTTTCGCTAGCGGGGCCGAACACCGGGGAGCTGTTTTTT. This codes for CASSPLSLAGPNTGELFF.

The table lists this clonotype with many counts. This chain uses TRBV29-1 with TRBJ1-1; TRBD1 agrees at 7 bases. CDR3 length: 12 amino acids. Germline-derived CDR1 and CDR2 are SQVTM and ANQGSEA. With 6 bases clipped from V and 7 bases from J, the junction kept 8 bases outside the gene matches. CDR3 protein: CSVGPAGGEAFF. The CDR3 DNA reads as TGCAGCGTGGGACCGGCAGGGGGTGAAGCTTTCTTT. The complete variable domain, with remaining parts taken from reference TRBV29-1 and TRBJ1-1, reads SAVISQKPSRDICQRGTSLTIQCQVDSQVTMMFWYRQQPGQSLTLIATANQGSEATYESGFVIDKFPISRPNLTFSTLTVSNMSPEDSSIYLCSVGPAGGEAFFGQGTRLTVV.